The 2 T cell receptor beta chains below all came from one sample that was sequenced in a study of post-analysis software for immune sequencing data (dated by TCRdb to between 2014 and 2017). General conclusions and limits of the study: Patients showed significantly higher frequencies than controls for a few TRBV segments, among them TRBV5-6, TRBV5-1 and TRBV20-1.

The antigens of these receptors remain unknown. The library was built by means of PCR. For sequencing, an Illumina HiSeq 2500 was employed. To reduce PCR and sequencing biases, unique molecular identifiers were built into the TCR beta cDNA libraries. TCRdb redid the processing of the public reads, applying fastp at Q25 and MiXCR, and retained in-frame beta chains. Each entry merges the rows of one CDR3 protein and shows their most common DNA and genes. Across this sample there are about 820,000 distinct CDR3 sequences, with approximately 53% seen only once. The ten largest clones take up 4.6% of the sample. The sequenced material came from blood. These receptors all come from a girl between 10 and 17 years old with multiple sclerosis.

The J gene is TRBJ2-1, the V gene TRBV15; 10 positions match TRBD2. CDR3 length equals 14 residues. The V gene end was trimmed by 5 bases and the J gene end by 7 bases; junction bases not matched to a gene: 5. CDR1 and CDR2 from the germline V gene are LNHNV and YYDKDF (reference sequence). The CDR3: CATSGLAVGNEQFF. CDR3 nucleotide sequence: TGTGCCACCAGCGGACTAGCGGTGGGAAATGAGCAGTTCTTC.

The chain uses TRBV5-1 and TRBJ2-1; 12 bases align to TRBD2. In germline, CDR1 is SGHRS, CDR2 YFSETQ. The CDR3 sequence is 15 residues long. The V gene end was trimmed by 4 bases and the J gene end by 5 bases; junction bases not matched to a gene: 4. CDR3 sequence: CASSKRLAGDNEQFF. The CDR3 DNA sequence: TGCGCCAGCAGCAAAAGACTAGCGGGAGACAATGAGCAGTTCTTC.